Each of the 10 T cell receptor beta chains below was sequenced from the same sample in a study of T cell changes during pregnancy in multiple sclerosis. Profiling relied on immunoSEQ multiplex PCR, and the TCRdb table lists in-frame clones only, not all of them. The table lists 30,000 or so clones, 85% to 90% of them singletons. Sequenced material: CD4+ T cells from peripheral blood mononuclear cells, taken in the second trimester of pregnancy. These receptor sequences come from a female donor with multiple sclerosis, enrolled in a pregnancy study.

This clone was recorded only once. The chain combines TRBV5-1 with TRBJ2-7, with 8 bases lining up with TRBD2. The germline V gene encodes CDR1 SGHRS and CDR2 YFSETQ. This CDR3 contains 15 residues. Germline trimming cut 4 bases from V and 4 bases from J; bases unmatched to any gene: 10. CDR3 amino acids: CASSREGTQSYEQYF. The CDR3 nucleotides are TGCGCCAGCAGCCGGGAGGGGACACAGAGTTACGAGCAGTACTTC.

The chain joins TRBV13 to TRBJ2-7, with 13 bases that match TRBD2. V dropped 5 bases and J dropped 5; count of bases not matched to a gene: 9. The germline gives CDR1 PRHDT, CDR2 FYEKMQ (reference sequence). The CDR3 is 16 amino acids. The CDR3 nucleotides read TGTGCCAGCAGCCGATACGGGACTAGCGGGGAAGACGAGCAGTACTTC. Its protein is CASSRYGTSGEDEQYF.

This clone was seen more than once but under ten times. The CDR3 coding sequence is TGTGCCAGCAGCTTAGGGGGCAGGGGTGGGGGTGAGCAGTTCTTC. Translation: CASSLGGRGGGEQFF. The genes are TRBV5-4 and TRBJ2-1; 7 nucleotides agree with TRBD1. The CDR3 has 15 amino acids. J lost 9 bases, V lost 2 bases, and 11 bases had no gene match. Germline loops: CDR1 SGHNT, CDR2 YYREEE (reference sequence).

The J gene is TRBJ2-5, the V gene TRBV5-1; 7 nucleotides align to TRBD2. There are 18 residues in the CDR3. With V trimmed by 0 bases and J by 4 bases, 15 bases remained unmatched. From germline, CDR1 is SGHRS and CDR2 YFSETQ. CDR3 in amino acids: CASSLDTSANPNAETQYF. The CDR3 DNA reads TGCGCCAGCAGCTTGGATACTAGCGCTAACCCAAACGCAGAGACCCAGTACTTC.

This chain joins TRBV9 and TRBJ2-3, with D maybe TRBD1 (6 bases). The CDR3 is 14 residues long. Germline CDR1 SGDLS, CDR2 YYNGEE. V shed 5 bases and J shed 1 base, with 11 bases lying between them. This CDR3 is CASSIKGGTDTQYF. The CDR3 region has the DNA TGTGCCAGCAGTATTAAGGGGGGCACAGATACGCAGTATTTT. The full variable domain, rest sourced from reference TRBV9 and TRBJ2-3, is DSGVTQTPKHLITATGQRVTLRCSPRSGDLSVYWYQQSLDQGLQFLIQYYNGEERAKGNILERFSAQQFPDLHSELNLSSLELGDSALYFCASSIKGGTDTQYFGPGTRLTVL.

The sample holds one count of this clone. The chain joins TRBV28 to TRBJ1-5; a possible D gene is TRBD1 (6 bases). Trimming left V 6 bases short and J 0 bases short, with 18 bases between. The CDR3 runs 17 residues. Germline lookup yields CDR1 MDHEN and CDR2 SYDVKM. The CDR3 DNA reads as TGTGCCAGCAGCTTCACCCGCTACAGGGCTAGCAATCAGCCCCAGCATTTT. This gives the protein CASSFTRYRASNQPQHF.

This rearrangement joins TRBV2 to TRBJ1-4; unclear D gene. CDR1 and CDR2 (germline): SNHLY, FYNNEI. The CDR3 runs to 12 residues. The ends were cut back, 4 bases at V and 7 bases at J, with 7 bases in the middle. This chain's CDR3 is CASSAESEKLFF. As DNA, the CDR3 is TGTGCCAGCAGTGCCGAGAGTGAAAAACTGTTTTTT. Filled out from reference TRBV2 and TRBJ1-4, the complete variable domain reads EPEVTQTPSHQVTQMGQEVILRCVPISNHLYFYWYRQILGQKVEFLVSFYNNEISEKSEIFDDQFSVERPDGSNFTLKIRSTKLEDSAMYFCASSAESEKLFFGSGTQLSVL.

J is TRBJ2-3 and V is TRBV5-1, with 10 bases identical to TRBD1. Germline V gene data show CDR1 as SGHRS and CDR2 as YFSETQ. The CDR3 is 13 residues long. V lost 7 bases to trimming and J lost 3 bases; unmatched junction nucleotides: 2. CDR3 in amino acids: CASRDRGTDTQYF. The CDR3 DNA follows: TGCGCCAGCCGGGACAGGGGTACAGATACGCAGTATTTT.

The rearrangement links TRBV10-3 to TRBJ1-2; D uncertain. The CDR3 covers 13 residues. Trimming took 6 bases from V and 4 from J, leaving 12 bases between them. Germline V gene sequence: CDR1 ENHRY, CDR2 SYGVKD. CDR3 in amino acids: CAISPPGSYGYTF. CDR3 coding DNA: TGTGCCATCAGCCCCCCCGGGAGCTATGGCTACACCTTC.

This clone occurred once. The chain links TRBV7-9 to TRBJ1-2, with no clear D. Trimming removed 1 base from V and 4 bases from J, with 13 bases in between. Germline CDR1 is SEHNR and CDR2 is FQNEAQ (reference sequence). CDR3 length equals 15 residues. CDR3 coding DNA: TGTGCCAGCAGCTTAGTCCCCGGTTTATCCTATGGCTACACCTTC. This codes for CASSLVPGLSYGYTF.